Presented here are 25 T cell receptor beta chains from one specimen sequenced in a study of CD8+CD57+ T cells in acquired aplastic anemia. The sequenced patients had an expansion of CD8+CD57+ cells seen by flow cytometry. The template used for profiling TCR beta VDJ and CDR3 was genomic DNA. TCRdb used MiXCR to reprocess the reads, holding one entry per CDR3 protein. The table shows 180,000 or so distinct CDR3 sequences, with roughly 43% occurring only once. Sample: sorted CD4+, CD8+, or CD8+CD57+ T cells (not recorded which) from PBMCs. These receptors were collected from a human donor with aplastic anemia.

This clonotype was picked up many times. The chain carries TRBV7-8 and TRBJ2-5; D remains ambiguous. The CDR3 is made up of 13 amino acids. Per the germline V gene, CDR1 is SGHVS and CDR2 is FQNEAQ. V lost 3 bases and J 0 bases, leaving 5 bases between the germline ends. CDR3 residues: CASSFPYQETQYF. The CDR3 coding sequence is TGTGCCAGCAGCTTCCCGTACCAAGAGACCCAGTACTTC.

This chain joins TRBV20-1 and TRBJ1-4, with D uncertain. The CDR3 runs to 11 residues. The V and J ends lost 5 bases and 6 bases respectively, with 7 bases between them. Germline lookup yields CDR1 DFQATT and CDR2 SNEGSKA (reference sequence). The chain's CDR3 is CSAFRDEKLFF. The CDR3 DNA sequence: TGCAGTGCTTTTAGGGATGAAAAACTGTTTTTT.

The chain links TRBV5-1 to TRBJ2-7, with TRBD1 matching 8 bases. Looked up from germline, CDR1 is SGHRS and CDR2 is YFSETQ. This CDR3 has 14 residues. Trimming at V came to 4 bases and at J to 5 bases, leaving 8 bases not matched to a gene. CDR3 loop: CASSDGTGGDEQYF. In DNA, the CDR3 is TGCGCCAGCAGCGATGGGACAGGAGGCGACGAGCAGTACTTC.

This clonotype appeared many times. This chain connects TRBV4-2 to TRBJ2-5; tentatively, D is TRBD2 (5 bases). Trimming left V 3 bases short and J 2 bases short, with 13 bases between. This CDR3 contains 15 residues. Per the germline V gene, CDR1 is LGHNA and CDR2 is YNFKEQ. CDR3 sequence (DNA): TGTGCCAGCAGCCATCCTCGGGGTTTACAAGAGACCCAGTACTTC. As protein: CASSHPRGLQETQYF.

This clonotype has a handful of counts. The chain links TRBV15 to TRBJ1-1; D gene unclear. The CDR3 has 14 amino acids. Trimming shortened V by 1 base and J by 0 bases, and 6 bases separated the two germline ends. Germline assignment: CDR1 LNHNV and CDR2 YYDKDF (reference sequence). The CDR3 region is CATSRVRLNTEAFF. CDR3 nucleotide sequence: TGTGCCACCAGCAGAGTGAGGCTGAACACTGAAGCTTTCTTT.

The chain couples TRBV6-1 to TRBJ1-2, with 8 bases identical to TRBD1. V trimming: 6 bases; J trimming: 4 bases; junction bases outside the gene matches: 10. This CDR3 is built from 15 residues. Germline V gene sequence: CDR1 MNHNS, CDR2 SASEGT. The CDR3 sequence is CASRTGQGQAYGYTF. For the CDR3, the DNA is TGTGCCAGCAGGACAGGACAGGGTCAGGCCTATGGCTACACCTTC.

The sample holds many counts of this clonotype. The rearrangement uses TRBV2 and TRBJ1-1, with 9 bases identical to TRBD1. Germline assignment: CDR1 SNHLY and CDR2 FYNNEI. The V gene end was trimmed by 6 bases and the J gene end by 1 base; junction bases not matched to a gene: 6. This CDR3 is 15 amino acids long. CDR3 sequence (DNA): TGTGCCAGCAGAGCACAGGGGGCCCGGAACACTGAAGCTTTCTTT. It is translated as CASRAQGARNTEAFF.

This chain connects TRBV12-3 or TRBV12-4 to TRBJ2-1; no clear D gene. Trimming stripped 4 bases from V and 4 bases from J, with 14 bases between. The CDR3 is 15 residues long. This CDR3 reads CASSSPALGYNEQFF. CDR3 sequence (DNA): TGTGCCAGCAGTTCCCCCGCCCTGGGGTACAATGAGCAGTTCTTC.

V is TRBV20-1 and J is TRBJ2-1, with 10 bases aligning to TRBD2. The CDR3 covers 18 residues. Per the germline V gene, CDR1 is DFQATT and CDR2 is SNEGSKA (reference sequence). The J segment lost 5 bases and the V segment lost 0 bases, leaving 13 bases of the junction unmatched. The CDR3 sequence: CSARDSPLLAGTNNEQFF. CDR3 DNA: TGCAGTGCTAGAGATTCCCCACTACTAGCGGGAACCAACAATGAGCAGTTCTTC.

The chain is built from TRBV2 and TRBJ2-2; D is undetermined. CDR1 and CDR2 from the germline V gene are SNHLY and FYNNEI. CDR3 size: 12 residues. Trimming stripped 2 bases from V and 6 bases from J, with 4 bases between. DNA of the CDR3: TGTGCCAGCAGTGAATTGTCCGGGGAGCTGTTTTTT. Amino acids: CASSELSGELFF. The full variable domain, rest sourced from reference TRBV2 and TRBJ2-2, is EPEVTQTPSHQVTQMGQEVILRCVPISNHLYFYWYRQILGQKVEFLVSFYNNEISEKSEIFDDQFSVERPDGSNFTLKIRSTKLEDSAMYFCASSELSGELFFGEGSRLTVL.

The chain carries TRBV10-3 and TRBJ2-3; 15 nucleotides align to TRBD2. V gave up 8 bases and J gave up 5 bases; unmatched junction bases: 2. Germline loops: CDR1 ENHRY, CDR2 SYGVKD. The CDR3 spans 14 residues. The CDR3 region is CAIGTSGGIDTQYF. CDR3 bases: TGTGCCATCGGGACTAGCGGGGGGATAGATACGCAGTATTTT.

This clonotype has just a few counts. The chain carries TRBV24-1 and TRBJ1-5, with a weak D call TRBD1 (5 bases). Per the germline V gene, CDR1 is KGHDR and CDR2 is SFDVKD. The V end was cut by 7 bases, the J end by 2 bases, with 20 bases between. The CDR3 contains 17 residues. As DNA, the CDR3 is TGTGCCACCAGCGCCTCCTGGGGACCACGGGGCAATCAGCCCCAGCATTTT. This sequence encodes CATSASWGPRGNQPQHF.

CDR3 residues: CASSIGFRGLPRHDNYGYTF. CDR3 in DNA: TGTGCCAGTAGTATCGGATTCCGGGGGCTCCCCCGCCACGATAACTATGGCTACACCTTC. The V and J genes are TRBV19 and TRBJ1-2; a weak D match, TRBD1 (6 bases). V was shortened by 3 bases and J by 1 base, with 27 bases between the two germline ends. Germline values: CDR1 LNHDA, CDR2 SQIVND (reference sequence). This CDR3 comprises 20 residues.

About this clonotype: A much larger clone lies one base from this, so it may be a read error. V is TRBV4-3 and J is TRBJ2-7; TRBD2 matches 13 bases. Trimming at V came to 3 bases and at J to 1 base, leaving 3 bases not matched to a gene. The CDR3 length is 16 residues. Germline loops: CDR1 LGHNA, CDR2 YSLEER. The CDR3 loop reads CASSQGLAGRSYEQYF. CDR3 nucleotides: TGCGCCAGCAGCCAGGGACTAGCGGGGAGGTCCTACGAGCAGTACTTC.

A few counts support this clonotype. This chain uses TRBV6-2 or TRBV6-3 with TRBJ2-1; 10 positions match TRBD2. The CDR3 extends over 16 amino acids. Looked up from germline, CDR1 is MNHEY and CDR2 is SVGEGT. Trimming at V came to 0 bases and at J to 9 bases, leaving 8 bases not matched to a gene. CDR3 nucleotide sequence: TGTGCCAGCAGTTACTCGTGGCTAGCGGGGGATATTGAGCAGTTCTTC. Translated, it gives CASSYSWLAGDIEQFF.

The genes are TRBV20-1 and TRBJ2-3; TRBD1 matches 11 bases. The CDR3 runs 16 residues. The V segment lost 5 bases and the J segment 5 bases; nucleotides outside the gene matches: 12. Germline assignment: CDR1 DFQATT and CDR2 SNEGSKA (reference sequence). Written as DNA, the CDR3 is TGCAGTGCTCGCTACGGGGGGACAGGGGGGATAGATACGCAGTATTTT. Its translation: CSARYGGTGGIDTQYF.

A remark on this clonotype: One base away lies a much larger clone, so this may be a sequencing read error. This is likely a read error, given that the CDR3 carries no conserved phenylalanine or tryptophan at its end. The chain recombines TRBV6-1 with TRBJ2-3; weak D call: TRBD2 (5 bases). This CDR3 region has 15 residues. The germline V gene has CDR1 MNHNS and CDR2 SASEGT. The V and J ends lost 8 bases and 1 base respectively, with 16 bases between them. This CDR3 is CASSVLSAGTDTQYL. Written as DNA, the CDR3 is TGTGCCAGCTCAGTACTTAGCGCCGGCACAGATACGCAGTATCTT.

To note about this clonotype: A read error may explain this, as a much larger clone is one base away. The chain links TRBV6-2 or TRBV6-3 to TRBJ1-1, with D unclear. From germline, CDR1 is MNHEY and CDR2 SVGEGT. The CDR3 extends over 18 amino acids. Trimming left V 4 bases short and J 1 base short, with 22 bases between. DNA of the CDR3: TGTGCCAGCAGTTCCCGAGTTACAGCCCCGGCCACGAACACTGAAGCTTTCTTT. Translation gives CASSSRVTAPATNTEAFF.

This clonotype showed up many times. The J gene is TRBJ1-4, the V gene TRBV4-1; D perhaps matches TRBD1 (6 bases). The germline V and J ends were trimmed by 3 bases and 7 bases, with 12 bases remaining between them. This CDR3 is 14 amino acids long. Per the germline V gene, CDR1 is MGHRA and CDR2 is YSYEKL. CDR3 in DNA: TGCGCCAGCAGCCAGAGGGGGATAGGTGAAAAACTGTTTTTT. As protein: CASSQRGIGEKLFF.

This clonotype was recorded at least ten times. This chain's CDR3 is CASSDLRGSNEQFF. The CDR3 DNA is TGTGCCAGCAGCGATCTCAGGGGGAGCAATGAGCAGTTCTTC. The genes are TRBV7-9 and TRBJ2-1; 7 positions match TRBD1. V lost 5 bases, J lost 6 bases, and 7 bases stayed unmatched. This CDR3 spans 14 amino acids. The germline V gene has CDR1 SEHNR and CDR2 FQNEAQ (reference sequence).

The chain has TRBV2 and TRBJ2-1; 7 bases align to TRBD1. This CDR3 is 15 amino acids long. The V gene's germline CDR1 is SNHLY and CDR2 FYNNEI. The V and J ends lost 6 bases and 7 bases, in that order; junction bases with no gene match: 12. Here the CDR3 DNA reads TGTGCCAGCAGCTTGGCCGGGACAGCCCTTAATGAGCAGTTCTTC. Protein sequence: CASSLAGTALNEQFF.

This clonotype has a count of ten or more. The chain recombines TRBV19 with TRBJ2-1; no firm D call. The CDR3 covers 13 residues. Germline V gene lookup returns CDR1 LNHDA and CDR2 SQIVND (reference sequence). V was clipped by 6 bases and J by 5 bases, with 11 bases between them. CDR3 nucleotides: TGTGCCAGTAGGAGAGTTCCGGACAATGAGCAGTTCTTC. It is translated as CASRRVPDNEQFF.

This chain uses TRBV10-3 with TRBJ2-7; maybe TRBD1 (6 bases). Germline V gene lookup returns CDR1 ENHRY and CDR2 SYGVKD. The CDR3 loop spans 11 amino acids. The germline V and J ends were trimmed by 6 bases and 3 bases, with 6 bases remaining between them. CDR3 nucleotides: TGTGCCATCAGGGACAGCTACGAGCAGTACTTC. It specifies CAIRDSYEQYF.

The rearrangement links TRBV5-1 to TRBJ1-6; the D gene is possibly TRBD1 (5 bases). The germline gives CDR1 SGHRS, CDR2 YFSETQ. V lost 0 bases and J lost 8, with 12 bases in between. The CDR3 extends over 15 amino acids. CDR3 coding DNA: TGCGCCAGCAGCTTGGAAGGGGACTCGGATTCACCCCTCCACTTT. This encodes CASSLEGDSDSPLHF.

This clonotype was seen only a few times. The DNA is omitted, as the CDR3 cannot be located on it reliably, and the CDR3 follows TCRdb's listing. The chain carries TRBV5-6 and TRBJ1-3. The germline V gene has CDR1 SGHDT and CDR2 YYEEEE. The CDR3 extends over 15 residues, inclusive of both ends. This chain's CDR3 is CASSWGRGTGNTTYF.